A single sample gave rise to the 10 T cell receptor beta chains below, sequenced in a study of graft-versus-host responses after intestinal transplantation. Assay used: immunoSEQ multiplex PCR; TCRdb lists only in-frame clones, some missing. The data contain about 120,000 clones, about 92% of them singletons. Their antigens are not known. This sample comprised unstimulated CD4+ T cells sorted from spleen or lymph node cells, obtained before transplant. The receptors were sampled from a human donor who was the organ donor for an intestinal transplant.

The V and J genes are TRBV6-5 and TRBJ2-3; tentative D call: TRBD1 (7 bases). The V gene's germline CDR1 is MNHEY and CDR2 SVGAGI. The CDR3 is made up of 15 amino acids. The ends were cut back, 2 bases at V and 2 bases at J, with 11 bases in the middle. In nucleotides, the CDR3 is TGTGCCAGCAGTTACGGAGGGGGCGACACAGATACGCAGTATTTT. This encodes CASSYGGGDTDTQYF.

The chain recombines TRBV7-9 with TRBJ1-3; D is unresolved. The CDR3 has 14 residues. Trimming cost V 3 bases and J 0 bases, with 6 bases left between them. CDR1 is SEHNR and CDR2 is FQNEAQ in the germline V gene (reference sequence). The DNA for the CDR3 is TGTGCCAGCAGCTTTGACGCCTCTGGAAACACCATATATTTT. Its translation is CASSFDASGNTIYF.

This clone was counted between two and nine times. This chain links TRBV25-1 with TRBJ2-3; D is uncertain. CDR1 and CDR2 (germline): MGHDK, SYGVNS. This CDR3 spans 12 amino acids. V was shortened by 2 bases and J by 6 bases, with 6 bases between the two germline ends. This CDR3 is CASSEKLDTQYF. In nucleotides, the CDR3 is TGTGCCAGCAGTGAAAAGCTCGATACGCAGTATTTT.

The V and J genes are TRBV5-1 and TRBJ2-2; D is perhaps TRBD1 (6 bases). This CDR3 has 16 amino acids. Per germline, CDR1 SGHRS and CDR2 YFSETQ. Trimming stripped 1 base from V and 3 bases from J, with 13 bases between. CDR3: CASSLTGWADTGELFF. The CDR3 coding sequence is TGCGCCAGCAGCTTGACAGGGTGGGCGGACACCGGGGAGCTGTTTTTT.

J is TRBJ2-1 and V is TRBV9; D might be TRBD2 (6 bases). The CDR3 runs to 16 residues. V was shortened by 0 bases and J by 3 bases, with 13 bases between the two germline ends. CDR1 is SGDLS, CDR2 YYNGEE, per germline. DNA for the CDR3: TGTGCCAGCAGCGTAGCTACGGGAGTTGACTACAATGAGCAGTTCTTC. Protein: CASSVATGVDYNEQFF.

The chain carries TRBV10-3 and TRBJ2-6, with 10 bases that match TRBD2. Trimming cost V 5 bases and J 4 bases; bases outside gene matches: 14. Germline lookup yields CDR1 ENHRY and CDR2 SYGVKD. This CDR3 is built from 19 residues. CDR3 sequence: CAISTYLAGDLSGANVLTF. The CDR3 DNA sequence: TGTGCCATCAGTACTTATCTAGCGGGAGACCTTTCAGGGGCCAACGTCCTGACTTTC.

The gene calls are TRBV6-5 and TRBJ2-7, with D maybe TRBD1 (6 bases). There are 11 residues in the CDR3. Germline V lookup: CDR1 MNHEY, CDR2 SVGAGI. V was cut by 6 bases and J by 5 bases, with 8 bases left in between. The CDR3 spells CASRQGNEQYF. For the CDR3, the DNA is TGTGCCAGCAGACAGGGTAACGAGCAGTACTTC.

The chain's CDR3 is CASSRGFKETQYF. The CDR3 bases are TGTGCCAGCAGCCGCGGGTTCAAGGAGACCCAGTACTTC. J is TRBJ2-5 and V is TRBV7-2; D perhaps matches TRBD2 (5 bases). Trimming cost V 5 bases and J 5 bases, with 12 bases left between them. The CDR3 sequence is 13 residues long. Germline V gene data show CDR1 as SGHTA and CDR2 as FQGNSA.

The chain has TRBV9 and TRBJ2-3, with 11 nucleotides matching TRBD2. The V gene end was trimmed by 3 bases and the J gene end by 1 base; junction bases not matched to a gene: 4. Germline V CDR1 and CDR2: SGDLS, YYNGEE. The CDR3 spans 16 residues. Written as DNA, the CDR3 is TGTGCCAGCAGCGAACTAGCGGGAGAAGGCACAGATACGCAGTATTTT. Its translation: CASSELAGEGTDTQYF. The full variable domain, rest sourced from reference TRBV9 and TRBJ2-3, is DSGVTQTPKHLITATGQRVTLRCSPRSGDLSVYWYQQSLDQGLQFLIQYYNGEERAKGNILERFSAQQFPDLHSELNLSSLELGDSALYFCASSELAGEGTDTQYFGPGTRLTVL.

The rearrangement uses TRBV4-1 and TRBJ1-3; 7 nucleotides align to TRBD1. CDR1 is MGHRA, CDR2 YSYEKL, per germline. J gave up 3 bases and V 4 bases, and 0 bases lay outside the gene matches. The CDR3 spans 13 residues. The CDR3 DNA reads as TGCGCCAGCAGCCGGACAGGTGGAAACACCATATATTTT. This encodes CASSRTGGNTIYF.